These 9 T cell receptor beta chains share one sample of origin, sequenced in a study of T cells in Graves' hyperthyroidism and ophthalmopathy. RNA transcripts gave rise to amplified TCR beta CDR3 regions. During a first-round RT-PCR of the TCR CDR3, the HTBI primer set was used. Each CDR3 protein gets one entry after TCRdb re-called the multiplex PCR reads with MiXCR. The profile shows 500,000 to 750,000 distinct CDR3 sequences, 15% to 18% of them singletons. Specimen: blood. The receptors were gathered from a young woman with Graves' hyperthyroidism.

A few counts support this clonotype. This chain uses TRBV15 with TRBJ2-1; the match to TRBD2 covers 7 bases. CDR3 length: 14 amino acids. Germline V lookup: CDR1 LNHNV, CDR2 YYDKDF (reference sequence). J was trimmed by 4 bases and V by 1 base; bases with no gene match: 1. The CDR3 is CATSRGEGYNEQFF. In nucleotides, the CDR3 is TGTGCCACCAGCAGAGGGGAGGGGTACAATGAGCAGTTCTTC.

Ten or more counts support this clonotype. The V call is TRBV11-2, the J call TRBJ1-1, with 9 bases identical to TRBD1. There are 17 residues in the CDR3. V shed 5 bases and J 1 base; nucleotides not matched to a gene: 11. CDR1 SGHAT and CDR2 FQNNGV come from the germline V gene. CDR3 sequence reads: CASSPDRGPRGNTEAFF. For the CDR3, the DNA is TGTGCCAGCAGCCCGGACAGGGGCCCGAGGGGGAACACTGAAGCTTTCTTT. Based on the CDR3 plus reference TRBV11-2 and TRBJ1-1, the full variable domain is EAGVAQSPRYKIIEKRQSVAFWCNPISGHATLYWYQQILGQGPKLLIQFQNNGVVDDSQLPKDRFSAERLKGVDSTLKIQPAKLEDSAVYLCASSPDRGPRGNTEAFFGQGTRLTVV.

This chain links TRBV11-3 with TRBJ2-6; D is ambiguous. The length of the CDR3 is 16 residues. Germline-derived CDR1 and CDR2 are SGHNT and YENEEA. Deletions cut 1 base from V and 2 bases from J, with 9 bases between. The CDR3 spells CASSLVAVTGANVLTF. The CDR3 DNA is TGTGCCAGCAGCTTAGTCGCGGTAACTGGGGCCAACGTCCTGACTTTC.

This clonotype was seen at least ten times. The junction shows a germline mismatch at one end, possibly a read error. The chain recombines TRBV12-3 or TRBV12-4 with TRBJ2-1; D is unclear. CDR3 length equals 11 residues. The CDR3 sequence: CASSSSNEQFF. For the CDR3, the DNA is TGTGCCAGCAGCTCCTCCAATGAGCAGTTCTTC.

The chain joins TRBV15 to TRBJ1-2; TRBD1 matches at 8 bases. With V trimmed by 0 bases and J by 3 bases, 6 bases remained unmatched. Looked up from germline, CDR1 is LNHNV and CDR2 is YYDKDF (reference sequence). CDR3 size: 16 residues. The CDR3 sequence is CATSREDRGFDYGYTF. The CDR3 DNA follows: TGTGCCACCAGCAGAGAAGACAGGGGATTTGACTATGGCTACACCTTC.

Many counts were recorded for this clonotype. CDR3 DNA sequence: TGTGCCAGCAGACCGAGGGGCGGAACCTACGAGCAGTACTTC. Residues: CASRPRGGTYEQYF. This chain uses TRBV3-1 with TRBJ2-7; tentatively, D is TRBD1 or TRBD2 (5 bases each). Germline CDR1 and CDR2: LGHDT and YNNKEL (reference sequence). Trimming removed 6 bases at V and 2 bases at J, with 14 bases between. The CDR3 extends over 14 amino acids.

This clonotype has a count of ten or more. The chain couples TRBV9 to TRBJ2-7, with 11 bases fitting TRBD2. The CDR3 sequence is 15 residues long. The ends lost 0 bases at V and 5 bases at J; junction bases unmatched: 4. Germline CDR1 is SGDLS and CDR2 is YYNGEE. Here the CDR3 reads CASSVVAGGFHEQYF. CDR3 DNA: TGTGCCAGCAGCGTAGTAGCGGGAGGGTTCCACGAGCAGTACTTC. Supplemented by reference TRBV9 and TRBJ2-7, the full variable domain reads DSGVTQTPKHLITATGQRVTLRCSPRSGDLSVYWYQQSLDQGLQFLIQYYNGEERAKGNILERFSAQQFPDLHSELNLSSLELGDSALYFCASSVVAGGFHEQYFGPGTRLTVT.

This clonotype has a handful of counts. The V gene is TRBV4-1, the J gene TRBJ1-5, with 9 bases that match TRBD1. The germline V gene has CDR1 MGHRA and CDR2 YSYEKL. The CDR3 runs to 17 residues. After removal of 0 bases from V and 5 bases from J, the junction contained 8 bases not matched to a gene. CDR3 loop: CASSQDFLGQGDQPQHF. The CDR3 bases are TGCGCCAGCAGCCAAGATTTTCTGGGACAGGGCGATCAGCCCCAGCATTTT.

This clonotype was observed at least ten times. The chain recombines TRBV14 with TRBJ1-4; a weak D match, TRBD1 (6 bases). Trimming stripped 2 bases from V and 8 bases from J, with 9 bases between. Germline V gene data show CDR1 as SGHDN and CDR2 as FVKESK. CDR3 length equals 13 residues. The CDR3 loop is CASSQPGVEKLFF. The CDR3 DNA sequence: TGTGCCAGCAGCCAACCAGGGGTCGAAAAACTGTTTTTT.